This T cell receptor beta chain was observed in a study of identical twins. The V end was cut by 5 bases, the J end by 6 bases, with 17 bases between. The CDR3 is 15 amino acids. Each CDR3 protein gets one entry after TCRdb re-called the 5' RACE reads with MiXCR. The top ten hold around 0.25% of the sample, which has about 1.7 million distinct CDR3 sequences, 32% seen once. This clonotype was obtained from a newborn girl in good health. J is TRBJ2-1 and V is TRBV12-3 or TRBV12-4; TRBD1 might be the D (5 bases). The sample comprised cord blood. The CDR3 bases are TGTGCCAGCAGTCCCCCAGGGCCGTCGACCAATGAGCAGTTCTTC. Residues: CASSPPGPSTNEQFF.